These 28 T cell receptor beta chains share one sample of origin, sequenced in a study of type 1 regulatory T cells. TCRdb reanalysed the reads using MiXCR and keeps one entry per CDR3 protein. The data contain some 22,000 distinct CDR3 sequences, 72% of them singletons. The antigens for these receptors are not known. Input material: cultured T cells, either the whole culture or a sorted T cell fraction (not recorded which). Subset here: Tr1-enriched cell product generated in vitro against host alloantigens. Receptors were obtained from a human donor in good health.

The chain joins TRBV12-3 or TRBV12-4 to TRBJ2-1, with 7 nucleotides matching TRBD2. CDR3 length: 15 residues. V gave up 5 bases and J gave up 8 bases; unmatched junction bases: 12. The CDR3 nucleotides are TGTGCCAGCAGTCCCCGATCTGGAGGGAGGGATGAGCAGTTCTTC. Its translation is CASSPRSGGRDEQFF.

This clonotype was counted a few times. The chain joins TRBV7-2 to TRBJ1-1, with D perhaps TRBD1 (5 bases). The CDR3 loop spans 15 amino acids. Germline V CDR1 and CDR2: SGHTA, FQGNSA. V lost 2 bases and J lost 4, with 14 bases in between. The CDR3 nucleotides are TGTGCCAGCAGCTTAAAGGCCAGGGCGGGCACTGAAGCTTTCTTT. It yields the protein CASSLKARAGTEAFF.

This clonotype was counted between two and nine times. The chain joins TRBV20-1 to TRBJ2-1, with D perhaps matching TRBD2 (6 bases). Per the germline V gene, CDR1 is DFQATT and CDR2 is SNEGSKA (reference sequence). V was trimmed by 3 bases and J by 2 bases, leaving 17 bases between them. This CDR3 comprises 16 residues. CDR3: CSASDPVGGAYNEQFF. The DNA of the CDR3 is TGCAGTGCTAGCGATCCGGTGGGGGGAGCCTACAATGAGCAGTTCTTC.

The rearrangement joins TRBV6-1 to TRBJ2-5, with 12 nucleotides matching TRBD2. The germline V gene has CDR1 MNHNS and CDR2 SASEGT. The CDR3 extends over 14 amino acids. V was clipped by 6 bases and J by 3 bases; unmatched bases: 2. In DNA form, the CDR3 reads TGTGCCAGCAGGAGACTAGCGGGGGAAGAGACCCAGTACTTC. Translation gives CASRRLAGEETQYF.

V and J are TRBV5-1 and TRBJ2-5; D is possibly TRBD1 or TRBD2 (5 bases each). V was pared by 4 bases and J by 0 bases, with 16 bases between. CDR3 length: 16 residues. Germline-derived CDR1 and CDR2 are SGHRS and YFSETQ. In DNA, the CDR3 is TGCGCCAGCAGCACGGGGCGCGGGCCGTACCAAGAGACCCAGTACTTC. Amino acids: CASSTGRGPYQETQYF.

The gene calls are TRBV6-5 and TRBJ2-7; D may be TRBD2 (7 bases). Looked up from germline, CDR1 is MNHEY and CDR2 is SVGAGI. This CDR3 is built from 14 residues. V gave up 8 bases and J gave up 3 bases, with 17 bases separating them. The DNA for the CDR3 is TGTGCCAGCGCGCTCCTAGGGGGGGGCTACGAGCAGTACTTC. Translated, it gives CASALLGGGYEQYF.

This chain joins TRBV12-5 and TRBJ2-3; D is ambiguous. This CDR3 has 11 amino acids. CDR1 and CDR2 from the germline V gene are LGHNT and FRNRAP. V was trimmed by 2 bases and J by 7 bases, leaving 4 bases between them. DNA for the CDR3: TGTGCTAGTGGTTTGTGGTATACGCAGTATTTT. It codes for CASGLWYTQYF.

This sequence joins TRBV3-1 and TRBJ2-3; the D is unclear. V was cut by 1 base and J by 2 bases, with 4 bases left in between. The CDR3 has 13 residues. Germline lookup yields CDR1 LGHDT and CDR2 YNNKEL (reference sequence). As DNA, the CDR3 is TGTGCCAGCAGCCAAGTTCACACAGATACGCAGTATTTT. It translates to CASSQVHTDTQYF.

This clonotype was seen only a few times. An end of the junction does not agree with germline; a read error may underlie this. J is TRBJ2-4 and V is TRBV5-1; 7 nucleotides align to TRBD2. The germline CDR1 and CDR2 sequences are SGHRS and YFSETQ. The CDR3 totals 17 residues. The DNA of the CDR3 is TGCGCTAGCAGCTTGGAAGGGAGGGCTGGAGGAGGAAACATTCAGTACTTC. This codes for CASSLEGRAGGGNIQYF. Filled out from reference TRBV5-1 and TRBJ2-4, the complete variable domain reads KAGVTQTPRYLIKTRGQQVTLSCSPISGHRSVSWYQQTPGQGLQFLFEYFSETQRNKGNFPGRFSGRQFSNSRSEMNVSTLELGDSALYLCASSLEGRAGGGNIQYFGAGTRLSVL.

The genes are TRBV18 and TRBJ1-2, with 7 bases matching TRBD1. The CDR3 runs to 16 residues. Trimming at V came to 4 bases and at J to 2 bases, leaving 10 bases not matched to a gene. The germline gives CDR1 KGHSH, CDR2 LQKENI. This CDR3 reads CASSQTPGQINYGYTF. DNA of the CDR3: TGTGCCAGCTCACAAACCCCGGGACAGATAAACTATGGCTACACCTTC.

Comments on this clonotype: This sequence may be a read error, since a much larger clone differs from it by one base. V is TRBV2 and J is TRBJ2-5, with 7 bases that match TRBD2. Germline loops: CDR1 SNHLY, CDR2 FYNNEI. Trimming removed 6 bases from V and 9 bases from J; junction bases left unmatched: 16. The CDR3 covers 15 residues. The CDR3 nucleotides read TGTGCCAGCAGCCAAGCGAGGGGACTACCTCTGGCCCAGTACTTC. Translation gives CASSQARGLPLAQYF.

As concerns this clonotype: At one boundary the junction diverges from the germline segment, which might be a read error. The V and J genes are TRBV20-1 and TRBJ1-1; TRBD1 is a possible D gene (6 bases). Per germline, CDR1 DFQATT and CDR2 SNEGSKA (reference sequence). The CDR3 contains 14 residues. CDR3 residues: CSASPAGAYTETFF. CDR3 in DNA: TGCAGTGCATCCCCCGCAGGGGCGTACACTGAAACTTTCTTT.

The rearrangement uses TRBV7-2 and TRBJ2-7; no reliable D call. CDR3 length equals 18 residues. The V gene lost 5 bases and the J gene lost 4 bases, with 27 bases spanning the gap. Germline V gives CDR1 SGHTA, CDR2 FQGNSA. This chain's CDR3 is CASSATPTPIPPIYEQYF. For the CDR3, the DNA is TGTGCCAGCAGCGCCACCCCGACCCCTATACCACCGATTTACGAGCAGTACTTC.

The chain joins TRBV5-1 to TRBJ2-7; TRBD1 is a possible D gene (6 bases). Germline CDR1 is SGHRS and CDR2 is YFSETQ. The CDR3 loop spans 16 amino acids. The V gene lost 4 bases and the J gene lost 5 bases, with 22 bases spanning the gap. CDR3 protein: CASSLGRQGLGDEQYF. Written as DNA, the CDR3 is TGCGCCAGCAGCCTTGGACGTCAGGGGCTAGGTGACGAGCAGTACTTC.

The chain combines TRBV5-1 with TRBJ1-6; TRBD1 might be the D (6 bases). The CDR3 is made up of 15 amino acids. The ends were cut back, 0 bases at V and 7 bases at J, with 11 bases in the middle. CDR1 SGHRS and CDR2 YFSETQ come from the germline V gene. The CDR3 bases are TGCGCCAGCAGCTTGGAACAGGGTCAGAATTCACCCCTCCACTTT. As protein: CASSLEQGQNSPLHF.

The CDR3 DNA sequence: TGTGCCAGCTCACCGACCTGGGGCAGGGACAACTATGGCTACACCTTC. This encodes CASSPTWGRDNYGYTF. The chain joins TRBV18 to TRBJ1-2; possibly TRBD1 for D (5 bases). CDR3 length: 16 residues. Germline-derived CDR1 and CDR2 are KGHSH and LQKENI. V lost 3 bases to trimming and J lost 2 bases, with 16 bases between them.

This clonotype was found a few times. The gene calls are TRBV11-2 and TRBJ2-4; no definite D call. CDR3 size: 12 residues. Germline CDR1 reads SGHAT; CDR2 reads FQNNGV. Trimming removed 1 base at V and 16 bases at J, with 14 bases between. This CDR3 reads CASSLVSQDKYF. DNA of the CDR3: TGTGCCAGCAGCTTAGTAAGCCAGGATAAATACTTC.

Here the CDR3 DNA reads TGTGCCAGCAGCTTAGACAGGGGCTCGCGCAATGAGCAGTTCTTC. This gives the protein CASSLDRGSRNEQFF. The V gene is TRBV11-2, the J gene TRBJ2-1; tentative D call: TRBD1 (6 bases). This CDR3 spans 15 amino acids. Germline V gives CDR1 SGHAT, CDR2 FQNNGV. The V gene lost 0 bases and the J gene lost 6 bases, with 12 bases spanning the gap.

The count of this clonotype is one. The chain employs TRBV6-5 and TRBJ2-2; 7 nucleotides match TRBD2. The V gene end was trimmed by 6 bases and the J gene end by 4 bases; junction bases not matched to a gene: 5. This CDR3 contains 14 residues. The V gene's germline CDR1 is MNHEY and CDR2 SVGAGI. CDR3 coding DNA: TGTGCCAGCAGGACGGGACTAAGCACCGGGGAGCTGTTTTTT. Amino acids: CASRTGLSTGELFF.

The rearrangement uses TRBV12-3 or TRBV12-4 and TRBJ2-7; 7 nucleotides align to TRBD1. V gave up 7 bases and J gave up 2 bases; unmatched junction bases: 2. The CDR3 is 12 residues long. CDR3 DNA: TGTGCCAGCAAGGGACAGACCTACGAGCAGTACTTC. Amino acids: CASKGQTYEQYF.

The chain joins TRBV7-9 to TRBJ2-1; no reliable D call. The CDR3 runs to 13 residues. In germline, CDR1 is SEHNR, CDR2 FQNEAQ (reference sequence). V was cut by 4 bases and J by 5 bases, with 9 bases left in between. The CDR3 DNA reads TGTGCCAGCAGCTCTCAGCCCCACAATGAGCAGTTCTTC. It translates to CASSSQPHNEQFF.

The chain has TRBV6-5 and TRBJ1-6; D is unresolved. The CDR3 contains 12 residues. From germline, CDR1 is MNHEY and CDR2 SVGAGI. V was pared by 4 bases and J by 7 bases, with 5 bases between. CDR3 region: CASSFENSPLHF. The CDR3 DNA reads TGTGCCAGCAGTTTCGAAAATTCACCCCTCCACTTT.

A few counts support this clonotype. The gene calls are TRBV5-1 and TRBJ2-5, with a possible D match to TRBD1 (7 bases). Germline CDR1 reads SGHRS; CDR2 reads YFSETQ. The CDR3 totals 15 residues. V was pared by 4 bases and J by 3 bases, with 16 bases between. CDR3 bases: TGCGCCAGCAGCCAAACGTTCAGGGGGGAAGAGACCCAGTACTTC. Amino acid sequence: CASSQTFRGEETQYF.

V gene TRBV20-1 combines with J gene TRBJ1-5, with 7 bases that match TRBD1. Germline-derived CDR1 and CDR2 are DFQATT and SNEGSKA (reference sequence). CDR3 size: 12 residues. With V trimmed by 8 bases and J by 4 bases, 5 bases remained unmatched. The CDR3 region is CSTGTVNQPQHF. DNA for the CDR3: TGCAGTACGGGGACAGTAAATCAGCCCCAGCATTTT.

The chain employs TRBV7-9 and TRBJ2-7, with 8 bases fitting TRBD2. Germline values: CDR1 SEHNR, CDR2 FQNEAQ (reference sequence). The V and J ends lost 7 bases and 2 bases, in that order; junction bases with no gene match: 4. The length of the CDR3 is 13 residues. The CDR3 DNA follows: TGTGCCAGCACCTCGGGGGGGACCTACGAGCAGTACTTC. This translates into CASTSGGTYEQYF.

The chain employs TRBV27 and TRBJ1-3; possible D gene TRBD1, 5 bases. Trimming stripped 2 bases from V and 3 bases from J, with 5 bases between. This CDR3 is 13 amino acids long. Germline CDR1 and CDR2: MNHEY and SMNVEV (reference sequence). The chain's CDR3 is CASSLQGGNTIYF. DNA for the CDR3: TGTGCCAGCAGTTTACAGGGTGGAAACACCATATATTTT.

The chain uses TRBV6-6 and TRBJ2-7; 7 positions agree with TRBD2. The CDR3 has 13 residues. V lost 5 bases to trimming and J lost 3 bases; unmatched junction nucleotides: 4. Germline CDR1 reads MNHNY; CDR2 reads SVGAGI (reference sequence). CDR3 coding DNA: TGTGCCAGCAGTCAGCGGGGTGGCTACGAGCAGTACTTC. Amino acids: CASSQRGGYEQYF.

CDR3 protein: CASTPAGWETQYF. The CDR3 DNA sequence: TGCGCCAGCACCCCAGCTGGGTGGGAGACCCAGTACTTC. The rearrangement joins TRBV5-1 to TRBJ2-5; D gene ambiguous. V was cut by 6 bases and J by 5 bases, with 14 bases left in between. Per the germline V gene, CDR1 is SGHRS and CDR2 is YFSETQ. This CDR3 is built from 13 residues.